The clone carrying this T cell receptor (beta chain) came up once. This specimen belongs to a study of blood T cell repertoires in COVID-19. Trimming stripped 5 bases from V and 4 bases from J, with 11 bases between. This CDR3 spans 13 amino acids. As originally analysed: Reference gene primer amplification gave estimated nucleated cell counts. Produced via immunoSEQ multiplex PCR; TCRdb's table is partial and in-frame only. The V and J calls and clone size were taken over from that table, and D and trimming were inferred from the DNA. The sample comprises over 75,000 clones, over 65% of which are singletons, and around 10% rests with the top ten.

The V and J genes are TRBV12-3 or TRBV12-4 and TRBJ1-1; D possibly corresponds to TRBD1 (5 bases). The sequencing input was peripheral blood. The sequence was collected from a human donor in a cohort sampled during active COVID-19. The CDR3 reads CASSPRAPTEAFF. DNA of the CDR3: TGTGCCAGCAGTCCCAGGGCCCCCACTGAAGCTTTCTTT.